Listed below are T cell receptor beta chains from one sample, sequenced in a study of graft-versus-host responses after intestinal transplantation. These receptors' antigens are unknown. TCRdb's table, derived via immunoSEQ multiplex PCR, lists solely in-frame clones and lacks some. The repertoire holds about 90,000 clones, with approximately 78% as singletons. The source material was unstimulated CD4+ T cells sorted from spleen or lymph node cells, sampled before intestinal transplant. Source of these receptors: a human donor who received an intestinal transplant. CDR3s include the opening cysteine and the closing phenylalanine or tryptophan. The order of the fields is CDR3 DNA, CDR3 protein, V gene, J gene, D gene, clone size. D genes are given only for firm matches. Clone size is not always given. Where it is, it says once, few, many or a class for expanded clones.

DNA: TGCGCCAGCAGCTTGGGCAGCTCCTACGAGCAGTACTTC
CDR3: CASSLGSSYEQYF
V: TRBV5-1
J: TRBJ2-7
D: -
size: -

DNA: TGTGCCAGCAGTTTATACCCCCCCTCAGGGAATACGGTTTATAGCAATCAGCCCCAGCATTTT
CDR3: CASSLYPPSGNTVYSNQPQHF
V: TRBV27
J: TRBJ1-5
D: -
size: -

DNA: TGTGCCAGCAGCTTATCGGGACAGGCGATCACAGATACGCAGTATTTT
CDR3: CASSLSGQAITDTQYF
V: TRBV11-2
J: TRBJ2-3
D: TRBD1
size: -

DNA: TGTGCCAGCAGTTACTTAGCGAAGGAGACCCAGTACTTC
CDR3: CASSYLAKETQYF
V: TRBV6-5
J: TRBJ2-5
D: -
size: -

DNA: TGCGCCAGCAGCTCTGCAGGGGCAACTAATGAAAAACTGTTTTTT
CDR3: CASSSAGATNEKLFF
V: TRBV5-1
J: TRBJ1-4
D: -
size: -

DNA: TGCGCCAGCAGCCGGGCTCATTTGGAGACCCAGTACTTC
CDR3: CASSRAHLETQYF
V: TRBV4-1
J: TRBJ2-5
D: -
size: -

DNA: TGCAGTGCTAGTCAGTACGATGAGCAGTTCTTC
CDR3: CSASQYDEQFF
V: TRBV20-1
J: TRBJ2-1
D: -
size: -

DNA: TGCGCCAGCAGCCCGGGGGGGCTAGCGGGGACCCAAGAGACCCAGTACTTC
CDR3: CASSPGGLAGTQETQYF
V: TRBV5-1
J: TRBJ2-5
D: TRBD2
size: few

DNA: TGTGCCAGTCATACCCCCAGGCGGGAGGGCCGAATAGTGGAGACCCAGTACTTC
CDR3: CASHTPRREGRIVETQYF
V: TRBV7-8
J: TRBJ2-5
D: TRBD2
size: -

DNA: TGTGCCAGCACCACCCTTCGGGGGGCGGACACTGAAGCTTTCTTT
CDR3: CASTTLRGADTEAFF
V: TRBV28
J: TRBJ1-1
D: -
size: -

DNA: TGTGCCAGCAGCGTGAGGGTTTCCTACGAGCAGTACTTC
CDR3: CASSVRVSYEQYF
V: TRBV2
J: TRBJ2-7
D: -
size: -

DNA: TGTGCCAGCAGCCGGACAGGTCGTAATTCACCCCTCCACTTT
CDR3: CASSRTGRNSPLHF
V: TRBV5-6
J: TRBJ1-6
D: TRBD1
size: -

DNA: TGTGCCAGCAGTTACTCGACACAGTACGAGCAGTACTTC
CDR3: CASSYSTQYEQYF
V: TRBV6-6
J: TRBJ2-7
D: -
size: -

DNA: TGTGCCACCAGCAGTGTGGGCCAGGGGCGGGAAAAACTGTTTTTT
CDR3: CATSSVGQGREKLFF
V: TRBV15
J: TRBJ1-4
D: -
size: -

DNA: TGCGCCAGCAGCTTTGGCCAGGAGGGAGAGACCCAGTACTTC
CDR3: CASSFGQEGETQYF
V: TRBV5-1
J: TRBJ2-5
D: -
size: -

DNA: TGTGCCAGCAGCCTCAGAAGCGGGTACGAGCAGTACTTC
CDR3: CASSLRSGYEQYF
V: TRBV7-9
J: TRBJ2-7
D: -
size: -

DNA: TGTGCCAGTAACCCCTCCGGGGTAAATGAGCAGTTCTTC
CDR3: CASNPSGVNEQFF
V: TRBV19
J: TRBJ2-1
D: -
size: few

DNA: TGTGCCAGTTGCGCGGACAGGGGTCAGCCCCAGCATTTT
CDR3: CASCADRGQPQHF
V: TRBV10-3
J: TRBJ1-5
D: TRBD1
size: few

DNA: TGTGCCAGCAGCTTAAGCGGACAGGGGGCCCGGTCACCCCTCCACTTT
CDR3: CASSLSGQGARSPLHF
V: TRBV7-9
J: TRBJ1-6
D: TRBD1
size: once

DNA: TGTGCCAGCAGCCTCCCGGCGGAAGAGACCCAGTACTTC
CDR3: CASSLPAEETQYF
V: TRBV5-4
J: TRBJ2-5
D: -
size: -

DNA: TGTGCCAGCTCGGACAGGCTGGGCTACGAGCAGTACTTC
CDR3: CASSDRLGYEQYF
V: TRBV25-1
J: TRBJ2-7
D: TRBD1
size: -

DNA: TGTGCCAGCAGCATATCTATCCTCCCGAACACTGAAGCTTTCTTT
CDR3: CASSISILPNTEAFF
V: TRBV9
J: TRBJ1-1
D: -
size: -

DNA: TGTGCCAGCAGTGAATTTTCGGGTCAGCCCCAGCATTTT
CDR3: CASSEFSGQPQHF
V: TRBV25-1
J: TRBJ1-5
D: -
size: once

DNA: TGTGCCAGCAGCTTTTGGGACAGGGGGCGAAATTGGGACACTGAAGCTTTCTTT
CDR3: CASSFWDRGRNWDTEAFF
V: TRBV5-8
J: TRBJ1-1
D: TRBD1
size: -

DNA: TGCGCCAGCACGAGACTCCGGGGGACTTATGGCTACACCTTC
CDR3: CASTRLRGTYGYTF
V: TRBV10-2
J: TRBJ1-2
D: -
size: -

DNA: TGTGCCAGCAGTTCTCACCGACAGGGGGCCTATGGCTACACCTTC
CDR3: CASSSHRQGAYGYTF
V: TRBV28
J: TRBJ1-2
D: TRBD1
size: few

DNA: TGCGCCAGTTCACTAGCGGGGGCTTACAATGAGCAGTTCTTC
CDR3: CASSLAGAYNEQFF
V: TRBV10-2
J: TRBJ2-1
D: TRBD2
size: once